This T cell receptor beta chain was obtained from a study of T cells in Graves' hyperthyroidism and ophthalmopathy. The CDR3 is made up of 15 amino acids. The V end lost 2 bases, the J end lost 6 bases, and 14 bases lay between the germline ends. Germline CDR1 and CDR2: DFQATT and SNEGSKA (reference sequence). Graves' hyperthyroidism is called stable when ophthalmopathy does not progress within 18 months. This clonotype was observed many times. RNA transcripts gave rise to amplified TCR beta CDR3 regions. First-round RT-PCR targeting the TCR CDR3 was performed with the HTBI primer set. Each CDR3 protein is one row after TCRdb ran MiXCR on the multiplex PCR reads. The data show a few hundred thousand distinct CDR3 sequences, with about 13% seen just once and 9% to 9.5% held by the top ten.

The chain joins TRBV20-1 to TRBJ1-6; no firm D call. This TCR was sampled from a woman under 30 with Graves' hyperthyroidism. What was sequenced was blood. The DNA of the CDR3 is TGCAGTGCTAGAATTAACGACCGGCCTAATTCACCCCTCCACTTT. It is translated as CSARINDRPNSPLHF.